This T cell receptor beta chain comes out of a study of T cell responses to AZD1222 COVID-19 vaccine (dated by TCRdb to about 2021). About the investigation overall: AZD1222 recipients given second doses at about 4 weeks or at about 12 weeks were pooled, since spike-specific TCR depth and breadth were not found to differ between the two schedules. TCR sequencing was performed for over 230 trial participants, of whom roughly 200 were given two doses of AZD1222 and approximately 25 were given two doses of MenACWY control vaccine. Trial participants were enrolled by age into subgroups of 18-55, 56-69 and 70-plus years, and roughly 160, 29 and 62 TCR-sequenced participants, respectively, were included in these subgroups. Study-wide findings and limitations: Participants were mostly white British, with more females than males. The authors suggested clonal diversity may have been underestimated. Because no day 14 peak-response samples were available, the repertoires could be characterized only after the peak T cell response. Nearly half of unique spike-specific TCRs reportedly recognized epitopes outside regions mutated in the B.1.351 and B.1.1.7 variants. Spike-specific TCR breadth and depth rose significantly after two AZD1222 doses compared with day 0 and with MenACWY recipients. Conclusions about previously exposed vaccinees are limited, since just five to seven AZD1222 recipients were seropositive for SARS-CoV-2 at baseline. Vaccine-associated CD4 TCRs spanned the whole spike protein, with dominant responses in regions 160-218 and 743-854. In the small 56-69-year group, the increase in depth fell short of significance, most likely because of low power.

With respect to this clone: No cognate antigen has been identified for it. Base-call qualities are not available, and no considerably larger clone is one nucleotide away.

Between the V and J ends, shortened by 0 bases and 8 bases respectively, the junction contains 10 bases. The CDR3 has 13 amino acids, counting the end cysteine and phenylalanine. The entry retains the CDR3 DNA only, 39 bases that are in frame from base 1. Looking up the germline V gene (reference sequence) yields CDR1 MNHNY and CDR2 SVGAGI. Interpreted using the paper, the time point label stands for: baseline before first vaccination. Vaccinee samples were obtained from the UK trials COV001 and COV002, which included a single-blind randomized controlled phase 2/3 trial of AZD1222 (ChAdOx1 nCoV-19) in healthy adults. For TCRbeta chain sequencing, PBMC samples were collected from trial participants at day 0 and at day 28 after the second dose. The CDR3 regions of human TCRbeta chains were subjected to immunosequencing. The source study handled its data this way. Repertoire TCRs were checked for matches against a reference library of SARS-CoV-2-specific TCRs that had been generated using the MIRA antigen-specificity platform. Breadth was defined as the fraction of unique TCRs that were SARS-CoV-2-associated, and depth was defined as the fraction of total T cells that were SARS-CoV-2-associated. Using the MIRA data, every spike-specific TCR was mapped to the spike region that the TCR reacted to and assigned to either a CD4 or a CD8 class. Log10-transformed breadth and depth values were compared by one-way ANOVA with Sidak's multiple comparisons tests. TCRdb carries this immuneACCESS record with in-frame sequences only. Its versions omit some clonotypes, under half of them owing to an unresolved V gene in the studies checked, with the rest unexplained. D and trimming come from the DNA, and the V and J calls and clone size come from that table. The sample includes some 160,000 clones, with about 92% observed a single time. The ten most abundant clones make up 0.9% of the sample.

The chain uses TRBV6-6 and TRBJ1-2; the D gene cannot be resolved reliably. Specimen: peripheral blood, collected on day 0 of AZD1222 vaccination. This TCR was sampled from an adult in good health. The DNA sequence is given as TGTGCCAGCAGTTACTCGAAAGGGCACGGCTACACCTTC. It is translated as CASSYSKGHGYTF.